The next 17 T cell receptor beta chains were all read from a single sample in a study of blood T cell repertoires in COVID-19. TCRdb's table, derived via immunoSEQ multiplex PCR, lists solely in-frame clones and lacks some. The table shows about 180,000 clones, with around 80% occurring only once. Sequenced input: peripheral blood. These TCRs come from a woman aged 40 to 50 with COVID-19, enrolled during active disease.

The CDR3 coding sequence is TGTGCCAGCAGTGTGTCAGCTGGAAACACCATATATTTT. This codes for CASSVSAGNTIYF. The J gene is TRBJ1-3, the V gene TRBV2, with no clear D. From germline, CDR1 is SNHLY and CDR2 FYNNEI. Trimming left V 4 bases short and J 2 bases short, with 6 bases between. This CDR3 region has 13 residues.

This clone was recorded a few times. The rearrangement uses TRBV11-2 and TRBJ1-1; possibly TRBD1 for D (6 bases). CDR1 and CDR2 (germline): SGHAT, FQNNGV. This CDR3 is built from 11 residues. Trimming took off 7 bases at V and 7 bases at J, with 10 bases between the two ends. The CDR3 sequence is CASTKTGEAFF. CDR3 nucleotide sequence: TGTGCCAGCACGAAGACAGGTGAAGCTTTCTTT.

The chain joins TRBV11-3 to TRBJ1-1; weak D call: TRBD1 (5 bases). With 1 base removed from V and 5 bases from J, the gap between germline ends came to 11 bases. Germline CDR1 and CDR2: SGHNT and YENEEA. CDR3 size: 14 residues. The CDR3 loop is CASSLGSGITEAFF. In DNA, the CDR3 is TGTGCCAGCAGCTTAGGTTCAGGGATAACTGAAGCTTTCTTT.

This clone came up once. The chain carries TRBV27 and TRBJ2-1; possible D gene TRBD2, 6 bases. This CDR3 spans 14 amino acids. Trimming stripped 3 bases from V and 4 bases from J, with 10 bases between. Germline CDR1 and CDR2: MNHEY and SMNVEV (reference sequence). CDR3 sequence reads: CASSFGGGYNEQFF. CDR3 in DNA: TGTGCCAGCAGTTTCGGTGGAGGGTACAATGAGCAGTTCTTC.

The chain uses TRBV29-1 and TRBJ1-5; TRBD1 matches 12 bases. Germline V gene lookup returns CDR1 SQVTM and CDR2 ANQGSEA. The CDR3 is made up of 18 amino acids. J gave up 2 bases and V 4 bases, and 12 bases lay outside the gene matches. The CDR3 bases are TGCAGCGTTGTAAGTAGGGACAGGGGGCAATCGGGCAATCAGCCCCAGCATTTT. Amino acids: CSVVSRDRGQSGNQPQHF.

This chain connects TRBV7-2 to TRBJ1-6; 10 bases fit TRBD1. The CDR3 extends over 15 amino acids. Germline CDR1 reads SGHTA; CDR2 reads FQGNSA. V lost 4 bases, J lost 6 bases, and 3 bases stayed unmatched. CDR3 residues: CASSWGDRGNSPLHF. The CDR3 DNA follows: TGTGCCAGCAGCTGGGGGGACAGGGGTAATTCACCCCTCCACTTT.

The chain is built from TRBV15 and TRBJ1-2; weak D call: TRBD1 (5 bases). The CDR3 is 15 amino acids. Trimming cost V 4 bases and J 1 base, with 13 bases left between them. Germline CDR1 and CDR2: LNHNV and YYDKDF (reference sequence). The CDR3 loop is CATSTPGRGNYGYTF. The CDR3 region has the DNA TGTGCCACCAGCACGCCAGGGAGGGGTAACTATGGCTACACCTTC.

This clone has only a few counts. This chain joins TRBV2 and TRBJ2-7; 10 nucleotides line up with TRBD2. CDR1 is SNHLY and CDR2 is FYNNEI in the germline V gene. This CDR3 has 15 residues. The V and J ends lost 4 bases and 4 bases, in that order; junction bases with no gene match: 7. CDR3 DNA: TGTGCCAGCAGTGCTGAGCGGGGGGGCCTATACGAGCAGTACTTC. Protein sequence: CASSAERGGLYEQYF. The entire variable domain, with the rest obtained from reference TRBV2 and TRBJ2-7, is as follows: EPEVTQTPSHQVTQMGQEVILRCVPISNHLYFYWYRQILGQKVEFLVSFYNNEISEKSEIFDDQFSVERPDGSNFTLKIRSTKLEDSAMYFCASSAERGGLYEQYFGPGTRLTVT.

V and J are TRBV29-1 and TRBJ2-3, with TRBD1 matching 8 bases. Germline values: CDR1 SQVTM, CDR2 ANQGSEA. The CDR3 consists of 14 residues. The V segment lost 5 bases and the J segment 5 bases; nucleotides outside the gene matches: 9. The CDR3 sequence: CSVWTGYWKDTQYF. The CDR3, as DNA: TGCAGCGTTTGGACAGGGTACTGGAAAGATACGCAGTATTTT.

The V and J genes are TRBV11-2 and TRBJ1-2; possibly TRBD1 for D (6 bases). Germline loops: CDR1 SGHAT, CDR2 FQNNGV. The CDR3 consists of 11 residues. V was pared by 5 bases and J by 9 bases, with 10 bases between. Here the CDR3 DNA reads TGTGCCAGCAGCCGCGGACAGCGCTACACCTTC. It encodes CASSRGQRYTF.

This chain links TRBV5-8 with TRBJ2-7; possible D gene TRBD1, 6 bases. This CDR3 spans 15 amino acids. With 4 bases removed from V and 3 bases from J, the gap between germline ends came to 17 bases. CDR1 is SGHTS and CDR2 is YDEGEE in the germline V gene. The CDR3 loop is CASSLEDSPYYEQYF. For the CDR3, the DNA is TGTGCCAGCAGCCTGGAGGACAGTCCTTACTACGAGCAGTACTTC. The full variable domain, completed using reference TRBV5-8 and TRBJ2-7, is EAGVTQSPTHLIKTRGQQATLRCSPISGHTSVYWYQQALGLGLQFLLWYDEGEERNRGNFPPRFSGRQFPNYSSELNVNALELEDSALYLCASSLEDSPYYEQYFGPGTRLTVT.

The genes are TRBV7-2 and TRBJ2-5, with 7 bases that match TRBD2. V lost 3 bases, J lost 7 bases, and 14 bases stayed unmatched. The CDR3 has 16 amino acids. CDR1 is SGHTA and CDR2 is FQGNSA in the germline V gene. CDR3 sequence: CASSLDVGLSKATQYF. The CDR3 nucleotides read TGTGCCAGCAGCTTGGACGTGGGACTATCGAAGGCGACCCAGTACTTC.

The CDR3 sequence is CASSTGTSGPGELFF. DNA of the CDR3: TGTGCCAGCAGCACCGGGACTAGTGGTCCCGGGGAGCTGTTTTTT. The rearrangement joins TRBV5-4 to TRBJ2-2; 8 bases agree with TRBD2. The length of the CDR3 is 15 residues. With 4 bases clipped from V and 6 bases from J, the junction kept 8 bases outside the gene matches. Germline V CDR1 and CDR2: SGHNT, YYREEE (reference sequence).

The genes are TRBV11-2 and TRBJ1-1; D is unresolved. The CDR3 totals 14 residues. Germline-derived CDR1 and CDR2 are SGHAT and FQNNGV. V lost 2 bases, J lost 5 bases, and 12 bases lay in between. CDR3 loop: CASSLFFPGTEAFF. In nucleotides, the CDR3 is TGTGCCAGCAGCTTATTCTTCCCAGGTACTGAAGCTTTCTTT.

Here the CDR3 DNA reads TGTGCCAGCAGCTTAGTAGAGGCCATAACCTACGAGCAGTACTTC. Its translation is CASSLVEAITYEQYF. The chain employs TRBV7-9 and TRBJ2-7; D gene ambiguous. This CDR3 comprises 15 residues. From germline, CDR1 is SEHNR and CDR2 FQNEAQ (reference sequence). V lost 1 base and J 2 bases, leaving 12 bases between the germline ends.

The chain uses TRBV24-1 and TRBJ1-5; perhaps TRBD1 as D (5 bases). The CDR3 has 15 amino acids. Trimming took off 6 bases at V and 1 base at J, with 12 bases between the two ends. The germline V gene has CDR1 KGHDR and CDR2 SFDVKD. The CDR3 coding sequence is TGTGCCACCAGTAAAGGGGATTTCAGCAATCAGCCCCAGCATTTT. Amino acids: CATSKGDFSNQPQHF.

The CDR3 sequence is CSVVVGDLTQYF. CDR3 nucleotides: TGCAGCGTTGTGGTTGGAGATCTTACGCAGTATTTT. This chain joins TRBV29-1 and TRBJ2-3; D not resolved. Per the germline V gene, CDR1 is SQVTM and CDR2 is ANQGSEA. The CDR3 has 12 residues. V was pared by 4 bases and J by 8 bases, with 13 bases between.